This T cell receptor beta chain was documented in a study of OX40 agonist ivuxolimab in advanced cancers. Study-level background: Ivuxolimab, an agonistic anti-OX40 (CD134) antibody, was given to patients. Patients got intravenous ivuxolimab at 0.01 to 10 mg/kg every 2 weeks. Overall study results and limits: On average, a greater number of expanded clones characterised CD8+ T cells relative to CD4+. Low normalized T-cell clonal expansion was also seen in some nonresponders.

On this clone itself: Its antigen remains unidentified.

Looked up from germline, CDR1 is SQVTM and CDR2 is ANQGSEA. Trimming removed 3 bases from V and 8 bases from J, with 14 bases in between. There are 13 residues in the CDR3. Data came from immunoSEQ multiplex PCR; TCRdb stores just in-frame clones and leaves some out. The data contain around 36,000 clones, roughly 87% of them singletons. The chain couples TRBV29-1 to TRBJ2-4, with D possibly being TRBD2 (6 bases). The specimen comprised CD4+ or CD8+ T cells sorted from blood, sampled in a trial of the OX40 agonist ivuxolimab. The TCR was taken from an adult with an advanced solid tumor such as melanoma, head and neck, liver or kidney cancer. The CDR3 DNA sequence: TGCAGCGTTGACGGGGGAAGGAGGGACATTCAGTACTTC. Its protein product is CSVDGGRRDIQYF.